This TCR beta chain was documented in a study of blood T cell repertoires in COVID-19. Study in general: The analysed material was cDNA or gDNA that came from T cells, B-cell-depleted T cells, or PBMCs.

The V gene end was trimmed by 4 bases and the J gene end by 2 bases; junction bases not matched to a gene: 9. The CDR3 runs to 16 residues. Germline V gene sequence: CDR1 SGHTA, CDR2 FQGNSA. Only in-frame clones appear in the TCRdb table, and some are missing; sequencing was by immunoSEQ multiplex PCR. The sample holds about 150,000 clones, 82% seen once. The gene calls are TRBV7-2 and TRBJ1-2, with 8 bases lining up with TRBD1. The specimen was peripheral blood. The clonotype comes from a human donor with acute or convalescent COVID-19. The donor label of this sample is uncertain. CDR3 amino acids: CASSYTTGDINYGYTF. CDR3 bases: TGTGCCAGCAGCTATACGACAGGGGATATAAACTATGGCTACACCTTC.